The sequence of this T cell receptor (beta chain) was determined in a study of blood T cell repertoires in COVID-19. Assay: immunoSEQ multiplex PCR; the TCRdb copy retains only in-frame clones and omits some. The table lists around 35,000 clones, approximately 85% of them singletons. This receptor was taken from a human donor in a cohort sampled during active COVID-19. The sample taken for sequencing was peripheral blood.

The CDR3 here is CASSQGSGQGVETQYF. CDR3 nucleotides: TGTGCCAGCAGCCAAGGTTCGGGACAGGGTGTTGAGACCCAGTACTTC. The rearrangement joins TRBV3-1 (or the pseudogene TRBV3-2) to TRBJ2-5, with 9 positions matching TRBD1. CDR3 size: 16 residues. V was pared by 1 base and J by 5 bases, with 8 bases of the junction left unmatched. In germline, CDR1 is LGHDT, CDR2 YNNKEL (reference sequence).